These 28 T cell receptor beta chains originate from one sample sequenced in a study of shared clonotypes between healthy human individuals. CD45RO negativity and positive selection for CCR7 defined naive CD8 cells, a population that excluded terminally differentiated effector memory CD45RA+ cells. This table comes from immunoSEQ multiplex PCR, and its TCRdb copy is limited to in-frame clones, with some not included. The sample lists millions of clones, about 94% occurring once. The sample was naive CD8+ T cells sorted from blood. All receptors come from a man aged 18 to 30 in good health.

The chain carries TRBV19 and TRBJ2-1; 9 nucleotides match TRBD1. Germline V gives CDR1 LNHDA, CDR2 SQIVND (reference sequence). The V and J ends lost 2 bases and 2 bases, in that order; junction bases with no gene match: 7. This CDR3 has 17 amino acids. The chain's CDR3 is CASSISGQGSPYNEQFF. The CDR3 coding sequence is TGTGCCAGTAGTATATCGGGACAGGGCTCCCCCTACAATGAGCAGTTCTTC.

This chain links TRBV18 with TRBJ1-4, with D perhaps TRBD1 (6 bases). With 4 bases removed from V and 11 bases from J, the gap between germline ends came to 14 bases. The CDR3 has 13 amino acids. Germline assignment: CDR1 KGHSH and CDR2 LQKENI. The CDR3 reads CASSLQAGDKLFF. In DNA form, the CDR3 reads TGTGCCAGCTCACTGCAGGCAGGGGACAAACTGTTTTTT. Complete variable domain (other parts from reference TRBV18 and TRBJ1-4): NAGVMQNPRHLVRRRGQEARLRCSPMKGHSHVYWYRQLPEEGLKFMVYLQKENIIDESGMPKERFSAEFPKEGPSILRIQQVVRGDSAAYFCASSLQAGDKLFFGSGTQLSVL.

The chain combines TRBV21-1 with TRBJ1-2; the table gives TRBD1 as D, unverified against the DNA. TRBV21-1 is listed as a pseudogene. The CDR3 is made up of 14 amino acids. The chain's CDR3 is CASSKEAGEGGYTF. CDR3 in DNA: TGTGCCAGCAGCAAAGAGGCAGGGGAAGGGGGCTACACCTTC.

This chain joins TRBV27 and TRBJ2-1, with 12 bases lining up with TRBD2. The CDR3 is 16 residues long. Losses at the gene ends were 5 bases for V and 4 bases for J; bases not matched to a gene: 6. Germline V lookup: CDR1 MNHEY, CDR2 SMNVEV (reference sequence). CDR3 DNA: TGTGCCAGCAGTCCGACTAGCGGGAGCGAGTACAATGAGCAGTTCTTC. It yields the protein CASSPTSGSEYNEQFF.

The V call is TRBV5-3, the J call TRBJ1-6, with unresolved D. TRBV5-3 is designated an ORF whose function remains uncertain. V was trimmed by 0 bases and J by 8 bases, leaving 12 bases between them. The CDR3 totals 15 residues. The CDR3 DNA sequence: TGTGCCAGAAGCTTGGAGGGTAGGAGGTATTCACCCCTCCACTTT. Its translation is CARSLEGRRYSPLHF.

The V call is TRBV5-6, the J call TRBJ2-7; D uncertain. Trimming pared 2 bases from V and 3 bases from J, leaving 6 bases between. The CDR3 is made up of 12 amino acids. Germline V gives CDR1 SGHDT, CDR2 YYEEEE. The CDR3 DNA follows: TGTGCCAGCAGCTTTGAGGACTACGAGCAGTACTTC. Amino acid sequence: CASSFEDYEQYF.

V is TRBV10-2 and J is TRBJ1-2, with TRBD1 identical over 9 bases. The CDR3 is 13 amino acids. V lost 3 bases and J lost 6; bases outside the gene matches: 2. Germline CDR1 is WSHSY and CDR2 is SAAADI. For the CDR3, the DNA is TGCGCCAGCAGTGACTGGACAGGGGATGGCTACACCTTC. This encodes CASSDWTGDGYTF.

V gene TRBV6-9 combines with J gene TRBJ1-3; 7 bases are shared with TRBD1. The ends lost 5 bases at V and 2 bases at J; junction bases unmatched: 9. The germline V gene has CDR1 MNHGY and CDR2 SVAAGI. CDR3 length: 16 residues. CDR3 region: CASSLRGGGPGNTIYF. The CDR3 nucleotides read TGTGCCAGCAGTCTCCGGGGAGGGGGCCCTGGAAACACCATATATTTT.

This clone was detected only once. The chain recombines TRBV4-1 with TRBJ2-1, with 7 bases matching TRBD2. Germline-derived CDR1 and CDR2 are MGHRA and YSYEKL. V lost 0 bases, J lost 2 bases, and 7 bases stayed unmatched. The CDR3 loop spans 17 amino acids. CDR3 protein: CASSQDTGGGTYNEQFF. The CDR3, as DNA: TGCGCCAGCAGCCAAGATACGGGCGGGGGTACCTACAATGAGCAGTTCTTC.

The V call is TRBV5-6, the J call TRBJ2-1; D is unresolved. Germline CDR1 reads SGHDT; CDR2 reads YYEEEE. CDR3 size: 14 residues. The V end was cut by 2 bases, the J end by 3 bases, with 9 bases between. Written as DNA, the CDR3 is TGTGCCAGCAGCTTTTATGGCAGCTACAATGAGCAGTTCTTC. Amino acid sequence: CASSFYGSYNEQFF.

V is TRBV7-2 and J is TRBJ2-7; perhaps TRBD2 as D (5 bases). Germline values: CDR1 SGHTA, CDR2 FQGNSA. The CDR3 extends over 13 amino acids. V gave up 5 bases and J gave up 4 bases, with 12 bases separating them. The chain's CDR3 is CASSNSRGYEQYF. CDR3 DNA sequence: TGTGCCAGCAGCAATTCCCGGGGATACGAGCAGTACTTC.

As for this clone: Within the sample, other DNA sequences also encode this same CDR3. The V and J genes are TRBV27 and TRBJ2-1, with TRBD1 matching over 7 bases. CDR3 length equals 13 residues. V dropped 3 bases and J dropped 7; count of bases not matched to a gene: 3. Germline V lookup: CDR1 MNHEY, CDR2 SMNVEV (reference sequence). As DNA, the CDR3 is TGTGCCAGCAGTTTCGACAGGGTGAATGAGCAGTTCTTC. Translated: CASSFDRVNEQFF.

This clone was detected only a few times. The rearrangement joins TRBV18 to TRBJ2-7, with D maybe TRBD1 (6 bases). CDR3 length: 13 residues. Germline V gene sequence: CDR1 KGHSH, CDR2 LQKENI. Trimming took 4 bases from V and 5 from J, leaving 12 bases between them. The CDR3 region has the DNA TGTGCCAGCTCACTATCCGGGACACACGAGCAGTACTTC. Translating it yields CASSLSGTHEQYF.

The genes are TRBV2 and TRBJ2-7; the D gene could be TRBD1 or TRBD2 (6 bases each). V lost 2 bases and J 4 bases, leaving 15 bases between the germline ends. CDR3 size: 15 residues. Per germline, CDR1 SNHLY and CDR2 FYNNEI. CDR3 nucleotides: TGTGCCAGCAGTGAATCCGGGGGCCGGTCTTACGAGCAGTACTTC. This codes for CASSESGGRSYEQYF.

The chain links TRBV9 to TRBJ2-7; possibly TRBD1 for D (6 bases). CDR1 and CDR2 from the germline V gene are SGDLS and YYNGEE. This CDR3 has 14 residues. Trimming stripped 0 bases from V and 6 bases from J, with 13 bases between. CDR3: CASSVALQGSEQYF. The DNA of the CDR3 is TGTGCCAGCAGCGTAGCCCTTCAGGGGTCCGAGCAGTACTTC.

The chain is built from TRBV5-4 and TRBJ2-3; no definite D call. Germline-derived CDR1 and CDR2 are SGHNT and YYREEE (reference sequence). The length of the CDR3 is 13 residues. The V and J ends lost 0 bases and 4 bases respectively, with 6 bases between them. The CDR3 DNA sequence: TGTGCCAGCAGCTTGGAACCCCCAGATACGCAGTATTTT. As protein: CASSLEPPDTQYF.

The chain combines TRBV9 with TRBJ1-2; possible D gene TRBD1, 5 bases. The CDR3 consists of 15 residues. Germline V CDR1 and CDR2: SGDLS, YYNGEE. Deletions cut 0 bases from V and 0 bases from J, with 9 bases between. The CDR3 bases are TGTGCCAGCAGCGTAGGGACAACGACTAACTATGGCTACACCTTC. This translates into CASSVGTTTNYGYTF.

V and J are TRBV28 and TRBJ1-5, with D perhaps TRBD1 (5 bases). This CDR3 has 15 amino acids. The V end was cut by 6 bases, the J end by 0 bases, with 12 bases between. Germline CDR1 is MDHEN and CDR2 is SYDVKM. CDR3 amino acids: CASSVTAYSNQPQHF. CDR3 coding DNA: TGTGCCAGCAGCGTGACAGCCTATAGCAATCAGCCCCAGCATTTT. The complete variable domain, with remaining parts taken from reference TRBV28 and TRBJ1-5, reads DVKVTQSSRYLVKRTGEKVFLECVQDMDHENMFWYRQDPGLGLRLIYFSYDVKMKEKGDIPEGYSVSREKKERFSLILESASTNQTSMYLCASSVTAYSNQPQHFGDGTRLSIL.

The V gene is TRBV7-9, the J gene TRBJ2-5; TRBD2 matches 8 bases. This CDR3 spans 16 amino acids. The germline CDR1 and CDR2 sequences are SEHNR and FQNEAQ (reference sequence). The ends lost 2 bases at V and 1 base at J; junction bases unmatched: 6. CDR3: CASSLILAASQETQYF. The CDR3, as DNA: TGTGCCAGCAGCTTAATACTAGCGGCCTCCCAAGAGACCCAGTACTTC.

The chain has TRBV7-9 and TRBJ2-1, with D possibly matching TRBD1 (6 bases). CDR1 and CDR2 (germline): SEHNR, FQNEAQ (reference sequence). V lost 1 base to trimming and J lost 2 bases, with 15 bases between them. This CDR3 is 17 amino acids long. Here the CDR3 DNA reads TGTGCCAGCAGCTTAGATAGGACAGCCAGAACCTACAATGAGCAGTTCTTC. It codes for CASSLDRTARTYNEQFF.

CDR3 sequence: CASGPNSYEQYF. Written as DNA, the CDR3 is TGTGCCAGCGGCCCTAACAGCTACGAGCAGTACTTC. The V gene is TRBV6-5, the J gene TRBJ2-7; D remains unclear. CDR1 is MNHEY and CDR2 is SVGAGI in the germline V gene. The germline V and J ends were trimmed by 8 bases and 3 bases, with 11 bases remaining between them. The CDR3 runs 12 residues.

On this clone: Other DNA variants within this sample encode the same CDR3. The chain recombines TRBV27 with TRBJ1-2, with D perhaps TRBD1 (6 bases). The germline V gene has CDR1 MNHEY and CDR2 SMNVEV (reference sequence). CDR3 length: 13 amino acids. Trimming shortened V by 1 base and J by 6 bases, and 9 bases separated the two germline ends. The CDR3 is CASSLWGADGYTF. The CDR3 DNA is TGTGCCAGCAGTTTATGGGGGGCGGATGGCTACACCTTC.

The rearrangement links TRBV28 to TRBJ2-7; D may be TRBD1 (6 bases). Germline CDR1 reads MDHEN; CDR2 reads SYDVKM. This CDR3 has 13 amino acids. Trimming took off 8 bases at V and 1 base at J, with 12 bases between the two ends. CDR3: CASHAGESYEQYF. The CDR3 DNA is TGTGCCAGCCACGCAGGGGAGTCCTACGAGCAGTACTTC.

The chain recombines TRBV5-4 with TRBJ2-5, with 11 bases aligning to TRBD1. Germline lookup yields CDR1 SGHNT and CDR2 YYREEE (reference sequence). This CDR3 has 14 amino acids. Trimming took 3 bases from V and 3 from J; bases not matched to a gene: 1. The CDR3 sequence: CASSWTGGEETQYF. In DNA form, the CDR3 reads TGTGCCAGCAGCTGGACAGGGGGCGAAGAGACCCAGTACTTC.

The chain couples TRBV11-2 to TRBJ2-7; 16 nucleotides line up with TRBD2. Germline V gene sequence: CDR1 SGHAT, CDR2 FQNNGV. The CDR3 is 17 residues long. The junction had 8 bases not matched to a gene; V was cut back by 4 bases and J by 5 bases. The CDR3 is CASSYLPGLAGGDEQYF. The CDR3 DNA is TGTGCCAGCAGCTACCTTCCGGGACTAGCGGGAGGGGACGAGCAGTACTTC.

The chain is built from TRBV25-1 and TRBJ1-1, with D perhaps TRBD1 (5 bases). Germline V gene sequence: CDR1 MGHDK, CDR2 SYGVNS. V lost 5 bases and J 1 base, leaving 11 bases between the germline ends. The CDR3 loop spans 14 amino acids. This CDR3 is CASSFGGGNTEAFF. The CDR3 DNA is TGTGCCAGCAGTTTTGGGGGGGGGAACACTGAAGCTTTCTTT.

A word on this clone: Other DNA sequences in this sample translate to the same CDR3. The J gene is TRBJ2-3, the V gene TRBV11-2; the D call may be TRBD1 or TRBD2 (6 bases each). Germline CDR1 reads SGHAT; CDR2 reads FQNNGV. This CDR3 is built from 14 residues. The V end lost 1 base, the J end lost 6 bases, and 11 bases lay between the germline ends. The CDR3 loop reads CASSLVGGGDTQYF. CDR3 nucleotides: TGTGCCAGCAGCTTAGTCGGGGGCGGGGATACGCAGTATTTT.

The J gene is TRBJ2-2, the V gene TRBV29-1; D unclear. Germline CDR1 reads SQVTM; CDR2 reads ANQGSEA. The ends were cut back, 4 bases at V and 4 bases at J, with 4 bases in the middle. This CDR3 has 11 amino acids. CDR3 region: CSVAITGELFF. CDR3 coding DNA: TGCAGCGTTGCGATCACCGGGGAGCTGTTTTTT.